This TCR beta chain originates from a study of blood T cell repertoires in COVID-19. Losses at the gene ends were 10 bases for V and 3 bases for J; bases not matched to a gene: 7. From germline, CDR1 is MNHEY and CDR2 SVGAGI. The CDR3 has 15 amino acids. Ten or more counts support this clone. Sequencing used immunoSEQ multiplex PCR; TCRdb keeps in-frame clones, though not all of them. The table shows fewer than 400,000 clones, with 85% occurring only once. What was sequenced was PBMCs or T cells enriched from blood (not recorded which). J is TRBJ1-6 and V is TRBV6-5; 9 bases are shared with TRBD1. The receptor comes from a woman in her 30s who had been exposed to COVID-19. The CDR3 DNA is TGTGCCACCTCTCCGACAGGGGGCTATAATTCACCCCTCCACTTT. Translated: CATSPTGGYNSPLHF.